This section outlines one T cell receptor (beta chain) sequence together with its context. Its binding antigen is unknown. No much larger clonotype is one base removed from it; base qualities were not supplied. These data come from a study of cytomegalovirus exposure and HLA in healthy donors listed by TCRdb under 2017. As for the study more broadly: According to an earlier analysis of a few hundred of the donors, about 190 million T cells yielded 120 million or so unique TCR beta sequences and 276 Gb of sequence data. To predict cytomegalovirus infection status, the study combined high-throughput TCR immunosequencing, statistical association of individual TCRs with disease status, and machine learning. In an earlier analysis of a few hundred of the donors, high-throughput TCR beta sequencing was used to judge whether each TCR beta V gene segment behaved as functional or pseudogenic. Because of strong linkage in the cohort, roughly five DR-DQ haplotypes were treated as single units for association and clustering. The study was designed to test whether signatures of past pathogen exposure could be identified by cataloging public T cell receptors. A separate validation cohort of roughly 130 different subjects was used in addition to the 666-subject first cohort. About 300 gigabases of sequencing data and around 85 million unique TCR sequences made up an early release that covered 500 to 700 HLA-typed donors. Both class I and class II loci were covered by HLA typing, at four-digit resolution. The number of typed donors differed by locus: about 620-640 for A, B, C, DRB1 and DQB1; approximately 530 for DQA1; approximately 610 for DPA1; and about 470 for DPB1. The later analysis used no new phenotypic data to find candidate immune exposures, relying instead on TCR beta sequences and their occurrence across donors. Every repertoire in the discovery cohort had been generated on one and the same sequencing platform. Across 300 to 400 genotyped donors of the cohort, an average of 235,054 unique TCR beta nucleotide sequences per donor were sequenced, and 15% to 20% of those sequences were non-productive. A later genetic analysis took genome-wide SNP genotypes for about three fifths of the 666 donors and used that subset as a discovery cohort. Donor age, sex, ethnicity and CMV serostatus were compiled together with the repertoire data. In a later analysis, previously published TCR beta repertoires from about 670 donors were re-analyzed and high-resolution HLA genotyping was added so that TCR occurrence patterns could be studied. Of the roughly 400 genotyped donors, approximately 81% were placed in the genetic ancestry cluster associated with self-reported Caucasian donors. Using immunosequencing, the study profiled T cell repertoires from fewer than 850 subjects and related those repertoires to cytomegalovirus serostatus. What the authors observed across the whole study: A few of the identified cytomegalovirus-associated TCR beta chains were confirmed in vitro to be specific for cytomegalovirus antigens. The earlier analysis of approximately 560 of the donors excluded 15 to 20 rarely observed V segments, including chromosome 9 orphons, because counts were too low. In an earlier analysis of more than 450 of the donors, most TCR beta V segments were observed in productive rearrangements about 87% or about 30% of the time, broadly matching IMGT annotations. The authors suggested that the approach could potentially be extended to other disease states and immunological phenotypes. Roughly uniform sequencing depth across donors was assumed in presence/absence analyses, although this assumption may not hold. A later analysis found that most CMV-associated TCR beta chains appeared HLA-restricted, with HLA associations seemingly driven largely by CMV exposure. A total of fewer than 200 TCR beta chains were listed by the study as associated with cytomegalovirus. Cytomegalovirus status was reported to be diagnosed by the classifier with high specificity and sensitivity in both the original and validation cohorts. Compared with equally common non-associated chains, HLA-associated TCR beta chains in a later analysis were more clonally expanded and had lower generation probabilities. In a later analysis, the rate of TCR association differed among HLA loci, with DRB1 alleles having the most associated TCRs and HLA-C alleles having the fewest. Assigning TCR associations to individual alleles was difficult when HLA alleles, especially DR and DQ, strongly co-occurred. For the cohort, immune exposure information was limited to CMV serostatus. Because the 87-base-pair reads could not distinguish some IMGT-functional V segments, including TRBV6-2 and TRBV6-3, those segments were excluded. Linkage disequilibrium might explain the correlated functional status among segregating V segments, but an unknown experimental factor could not be excluded. Because HLA typing was missing for some donors at each locus, association tests included only the typed subset. A later genetic analysis associated a missense DCLRE1C variant with V-gene and J-gene trimming of TCR beta chains, and an independent cohort replicated the association. A later analysis reported that several top co-occurrence clusters appeared linked to parvovirus B19, influenza, CMV and Epstein-Barr virus. A further reported finding was that TCR beta sequences accurately predicted the HLA-A and HLA-B alleles for most subjects in the first cohort. Across donors, most TCR sequences were observed very rarely, whereas some public TCRs were present in many individuals. According to a later genetic analysis, donors in an Asian-associated ancestry cluster had fewer N-insertions in productive TCRs than the approximately 650-donor mean. At a false discovery rate of 0.05, a later analysis linked 16,951 TCR beta sequences to specific HLA alleles. Only TCR beta chains were sequenced in this cohort, and the absence of alpha or paired-chain data limited detectable features. A cluster of highly shared sequence variants was judged likely to represent a technical artifact of the sequencing pipeline.

The library was made by the immunoSEQ multiplex PCR assay. For the multiplex PCR, a mixture combining 60 forward primers for TCR Vbeta segments and 13 reverse primers for TCR Jbeta segments was used. A multiplex PCR assay on genomic DNA amplified the CDR3 region of rearranged TCR beta genes. Amplified TCR beta libraries were sequenced as 87-base-pair reads on the Illumina HiSeq System. The published analysis was carried out like this. A later analysis counted tens of millions of unique TCR beta chains across the 550 to 800 repertoires, and some 11 million of these chains were shared by at least two donors. To remove PCR and sequencing errors, raw reads were error-corrected and collapsed into unique sequences using a nearest-neighbor algorithm that merged closely related sequences. V, D and J gene segments were assigned by aligning CDR3 sequences to IMGT reference sequences. For a sequence to be retained, at least a six-nucleotide match to both a V gene segment and a J gene segment was required. A rearrangement was called productive if the CDR3 had no stop codons and remained in frame with V and J, and every other rearrangement was called non-productive. CDR3 was defined according to IMGT convention as the region running from the second conserved V-encoded cysteine to the conserved J-encoded phenylalanine. The earlier analysis of about 610 of the donors excluded sequences that lacked an unambiguous match to a single V gene segment. In an earlier analysis of 500 to 750 of the donors, V segments were called functional above 56.7% productive rearrangements and were called segregating when the between-donor standard deviation exceeded 5%. To diagnose cytomegalovirus status from the catalog of TCR beta chain sequences, a statistical classification framework was built. A later analysis assigned V and J genes by comparing TCR nucleotide sequences with IMGT/GENE-DB human TR gene sequences. Using the TCRdist pipeline, a later analysis assigned CDR3 sequences along with most-parsimonious VDJ recombination scenarios. A later analysis defined each TCR beta chain by its CDR3 amino acid sequence plus V-gene family, and excluded reads lacking a unique V-gene family. In a later analysis, 450 to 600 highly shared, low-generation-probability nucleotide sequences were removed to address suspected cross-contamination and a sequencing artifact. In a later analysis, a clonal expansion index was calculated for each public chain from normalized within-repertoire ranks of inferred template counts. In a later analysis, generation probabilities were computed using a VDJ recombination model fitted to out-of-frame rearrangements, and the results were checked against IGoR. Hypergeometric tests were used in a later analysis to score TCR-TCR, TCR-HLA and TCR-CMV co-occurrence, with a repertoire-size bias correction applied to the TCR pairs. False discovery rates were estimated in a later analysis by permuting HLA or CMV assignments 20 times. In a later analysis, co-occurring TCRs were grouped with DBSCAN, and TCRdist sequence similarity was added when clustering was performed within HLA-allele-positive subsets. For co-occurrence clustering, repertoires with fewer than 30,000 or more than 120,000 public chains were excluded, along with roughly five repertoires with anomalous nucleotide sharing. The table comes from immuneACCESS by way of TCRdb, which keeps in-frame sequences with V and J called. Part of the clones is missing from these tables; in studies checked, under half for an unresolved V gene and the rest for unknown reasons. V and J calls and clone size are as listed in that table; D and trimming were resolved from the DNA. Counted in this sample were approximately 200,000 clones; approximately 80% of them appeared once. Of the sample, roughly a sixth falls within the top ten clones.

The cohort consisted of fewer than 700 healthy bone marrow donors. At the time of sampling, all cohort members were nominally healthy, though unrecorded immune exposures were likely present. The donor tested CMV seronegative and was one of the 352 seronegative cohort members. Each donor provided a peripheral blood sample, and peripheral blood mononuclear cells were used for TCR beta sequencing. The Qiagen DNeasy Blood Extraction Kit was used to extract genomic DNA from the blood cell samples. From the cysteine through the phenylalanine, the CDR3 covers 14 amino acids. Only the CDR3 portion is preserved as DNA: 42 bases, with reading frame beginning at the first base. CDR1 and CDR2 are drawn from the germline V gene: SGDLS, YYNGEE. V is pared back by 5 bases and J by 0 bases, with 11 bases lying between the germline termini.

This clonotype originated in a man in his forties in good health and CMV-seronegative. Sequencing was done on a sample of PBMCs. The V and J segments used are TRBV9 and TRBJ1-1; possibly the D gene is TRBD1, per 6 matching bases. The DNA sequence is TGTGCCAGCAGGAGAACAGGGATGAACACTGAAGCTTTCTTT. The encoded protein is CASRRTGMNTEAFF.